The clone carrying this T cell receptor beta chain was picked up one time. Relative to the germline gene, one junction end is altered; a read error may explain this. These data come from a study of blood T cell repertoires in COVID-19. Study-level background: Sample material is recorded as cDNA or gDNA derived from T cells, B-cell-depleted T cells, or PBMCs.

Methods used by the authors: Reference gene primer amplification yielded estimated nucleated cell counts. Sequencing was performed with immunoSEQ multiplex PCR; in TCRdb, only in-frame clones are kept and a portion is missing. From that table come the V and J calls and clone size; the DNA was used to work out D and trimming. Of 110,000 or so clones detected, roughly 90% appear once; the ten largest clones hold about 8%. The CDR3 covers 15 residues. Looked up from germline, CDR1 is MNHEY and CDR2 is SVGAGI. Input material: peripheral blood. The rearrangement uses TRBV6-5 and TRBJ2-1, with 12 bases matching TRBD2. The sequence came from a man between 65 and 80 years old who had recovered from COVID-19. In DNA form, the CDR3 reads TGTGCCAGCAGTTCTAGCGGGGGGGCCTACAGTGAGCAGTTCTTC. The encoded protein is CASSSSGGAYSEQFF.